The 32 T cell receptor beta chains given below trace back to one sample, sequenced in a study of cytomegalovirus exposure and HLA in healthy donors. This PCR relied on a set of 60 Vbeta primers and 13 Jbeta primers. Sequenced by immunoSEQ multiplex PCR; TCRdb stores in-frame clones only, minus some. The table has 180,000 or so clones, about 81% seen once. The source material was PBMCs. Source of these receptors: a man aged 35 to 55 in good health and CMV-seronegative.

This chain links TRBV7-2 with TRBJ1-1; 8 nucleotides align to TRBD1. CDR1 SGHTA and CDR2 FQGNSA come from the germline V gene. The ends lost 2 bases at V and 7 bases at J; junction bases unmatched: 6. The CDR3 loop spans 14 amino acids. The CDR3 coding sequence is TGTGCCAGCAGCTTACAGGGGGCGGCCCGTGAAGCTTTCTTT. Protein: CASSLQGAAREAFF.

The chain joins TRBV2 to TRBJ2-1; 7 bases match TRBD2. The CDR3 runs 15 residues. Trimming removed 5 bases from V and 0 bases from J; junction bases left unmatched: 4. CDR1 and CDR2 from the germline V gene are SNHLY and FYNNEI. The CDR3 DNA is TGTGCCAGCAGTTCTCAGCGGGACTCCTACAATGAGCAGTTCTTC. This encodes CASSSQRDSYNEQFF.

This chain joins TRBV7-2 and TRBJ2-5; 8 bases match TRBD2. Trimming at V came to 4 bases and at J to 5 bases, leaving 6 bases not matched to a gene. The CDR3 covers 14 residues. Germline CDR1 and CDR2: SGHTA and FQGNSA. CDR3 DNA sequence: TGTGCCAGCAGCTCAACTAGCGGTGTGGAGACCCAGTACTTC. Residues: CASSSTSGVETQYF.

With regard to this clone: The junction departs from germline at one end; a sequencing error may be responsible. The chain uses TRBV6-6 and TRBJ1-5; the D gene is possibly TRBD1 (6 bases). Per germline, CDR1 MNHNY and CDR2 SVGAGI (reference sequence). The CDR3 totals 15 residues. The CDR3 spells CASSHSGQSNQPQHF. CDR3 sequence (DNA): TGTGCCAGCAGTCACTCTGGACAGAGCAATCAGCCCCAGCATTTT.

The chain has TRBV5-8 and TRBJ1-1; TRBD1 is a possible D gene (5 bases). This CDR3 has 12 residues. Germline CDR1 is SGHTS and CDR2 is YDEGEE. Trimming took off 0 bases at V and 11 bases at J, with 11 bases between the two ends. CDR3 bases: TGTGCCAGCAGCTTGGGGGGGGTAAAGGCTTTCTTT. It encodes CASSLGGVKAFF.

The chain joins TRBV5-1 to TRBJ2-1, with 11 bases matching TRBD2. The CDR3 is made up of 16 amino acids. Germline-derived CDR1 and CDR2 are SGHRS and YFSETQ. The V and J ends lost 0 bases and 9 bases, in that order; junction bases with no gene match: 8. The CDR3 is CASSLGSGGAYGEQFF. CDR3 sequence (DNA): TGCGCCAGCAGCTTGGGTAGCGGGGGGGCTTATGGTGAGCAGTTCTTC.

In DNA, the CDR3 is TGCAGCGCCAGGACTAGCGGGAGTTACGAGCAGTACTTC. Translating gives CSARTSGSYEQYF. V gene TRBV29-1 combines with J gene TRBJ2-7; 13 nucleotides line up with TRBD2. The V and J ends lost 7 bases and 4 bases, in that order; junction bases with no gene match: 4. The CDR3 is made up of 13 amino acids. Germline V gene data show CDR1 as SQVTM and CDR2 as ANQGSEA.

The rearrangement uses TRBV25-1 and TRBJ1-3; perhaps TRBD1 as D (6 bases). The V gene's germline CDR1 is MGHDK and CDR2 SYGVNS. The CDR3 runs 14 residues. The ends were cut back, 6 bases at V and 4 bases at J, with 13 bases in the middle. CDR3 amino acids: CASRTGWTGNTIYF. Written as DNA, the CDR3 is TGTGCCAGCAGAACAGGGTGGACAGGAAACACCATATATTTT. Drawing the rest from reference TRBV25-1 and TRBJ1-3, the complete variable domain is EADIYQTPRYLVIGTGKKITLECSQTMGHDKMYWYQQDPGMELHLIHYSYGVNSTEKGDLSSESTVSRIRTEHFPLTLESARPSHTSQYLCASRTGWTGNTIYFGEGSWLTVV.

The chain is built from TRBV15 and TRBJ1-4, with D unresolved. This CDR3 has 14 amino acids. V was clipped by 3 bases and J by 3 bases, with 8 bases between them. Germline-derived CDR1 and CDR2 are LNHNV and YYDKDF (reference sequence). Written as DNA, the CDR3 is TGTGCCACCAGCAGGGAACTAGCTAATGAAAAACTGTTTTTT. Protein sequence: CATSRELANEKLFF.

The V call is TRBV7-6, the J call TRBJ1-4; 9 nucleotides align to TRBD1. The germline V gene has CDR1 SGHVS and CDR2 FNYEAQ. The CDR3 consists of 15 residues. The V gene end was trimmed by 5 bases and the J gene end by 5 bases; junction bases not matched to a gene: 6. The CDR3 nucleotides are TGTGCCAGCAGCGGACACAGGGGGCGCAATGAAAAACTGTTTTTT. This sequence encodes CASSGHRGRNEKLFF.

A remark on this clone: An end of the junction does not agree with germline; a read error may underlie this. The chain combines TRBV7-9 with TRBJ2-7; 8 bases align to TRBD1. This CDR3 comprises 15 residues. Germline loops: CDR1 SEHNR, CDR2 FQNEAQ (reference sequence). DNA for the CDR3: TGTTCCAGCAGCTCAAGTGGGACAGGTCAATACGAGCAGTACTTC. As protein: CSSSSSGTGQYEQYF.

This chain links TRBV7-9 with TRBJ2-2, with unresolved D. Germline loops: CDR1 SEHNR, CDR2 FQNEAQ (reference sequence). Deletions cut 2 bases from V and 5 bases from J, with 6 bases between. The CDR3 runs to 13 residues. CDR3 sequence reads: CASSLSITGELFF. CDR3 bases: TGTGCCAGCAGCTTAAGCATAACCGGGGAGCTGTTTTTT. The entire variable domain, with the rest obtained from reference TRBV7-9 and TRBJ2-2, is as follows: DTGVSQNPRHKITKRGQNVTFRCDPISEHNRLYWYRQTLGQGPEFLTYFQNEAQLEKSRLLSDRFSAERPKGSFSTLEIQRTEQGDSAMYLCASSLSITGELFFGEGSRLTVL.

CDR3 sequence reads: CASSLGSQTEEQYF. The CDR3 DNA reads TGCGCCAGCAGCTTAGGCAGCCAGACTGAGGAGCAGTACTTC. V usage is TRBV5-1 and J usage is TRBJ2-7, with unresolved D. Germline CDR1 is SGHRS and CDR2 is YFSETQ. CDR3 length: 14 residues. The V and J ends lost 2 bases and 7 bases respectively, with 16 bases between them.

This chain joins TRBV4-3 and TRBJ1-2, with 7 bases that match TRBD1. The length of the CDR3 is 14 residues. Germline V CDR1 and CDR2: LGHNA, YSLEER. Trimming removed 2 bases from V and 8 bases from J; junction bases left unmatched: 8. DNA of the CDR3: TGCGCCAGCAGCCAAATTACAGGGGATGGCGGCTACACCTTC. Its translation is CASSQITGDGGYTF.

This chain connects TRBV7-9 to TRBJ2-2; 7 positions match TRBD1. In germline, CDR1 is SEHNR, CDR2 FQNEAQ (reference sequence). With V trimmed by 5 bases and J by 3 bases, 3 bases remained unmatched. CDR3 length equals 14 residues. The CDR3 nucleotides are TGTGCCAGCAGCAGGGACAGCTACACCGGGGAGCTGTTTTTT. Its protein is CASSRDSYTGELFF.

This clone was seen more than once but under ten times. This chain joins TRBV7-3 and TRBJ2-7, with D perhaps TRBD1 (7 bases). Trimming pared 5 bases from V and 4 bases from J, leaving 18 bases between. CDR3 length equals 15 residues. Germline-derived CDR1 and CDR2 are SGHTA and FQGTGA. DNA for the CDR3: TGTGCCAGCAGCGTTGCAGGGGGGTTAGGATACGAGCAGTACTTC. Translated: CASSVAGGLGYEQYF.

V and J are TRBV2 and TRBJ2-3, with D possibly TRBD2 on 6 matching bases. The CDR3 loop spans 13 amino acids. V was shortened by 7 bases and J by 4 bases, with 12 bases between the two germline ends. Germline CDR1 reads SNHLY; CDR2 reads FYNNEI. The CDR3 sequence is CASKFGRADTQYF. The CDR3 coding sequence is TGTGCCAGCAAGTTCGGGAGAGCAGATACGCAGTATTTT.

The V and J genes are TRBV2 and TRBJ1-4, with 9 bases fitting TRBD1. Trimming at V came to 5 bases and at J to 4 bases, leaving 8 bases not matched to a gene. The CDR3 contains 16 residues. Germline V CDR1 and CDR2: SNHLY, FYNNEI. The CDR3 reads CASSSQGARGNEKLFF. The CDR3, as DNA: TGTGCCAGCAGTTCACAGGGGGCGCGGGGTAATGAAAAACTGTTTTTT. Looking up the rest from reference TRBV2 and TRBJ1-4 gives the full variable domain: EPEVTQTPSHQVTQMGQEVILRCVPISNHLYFYWYRQILGQKVEFLVSFYNNEISEKSEIFDDQFSVERPDGSNFTLKIRSTKLEDSAMYFCASSSQGARGNEKLFFGSGTQLSVL.

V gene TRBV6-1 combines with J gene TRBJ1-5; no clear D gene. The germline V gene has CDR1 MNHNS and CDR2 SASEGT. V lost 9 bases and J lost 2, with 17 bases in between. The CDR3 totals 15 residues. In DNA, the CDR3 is TGTGCCAGTACTAGAGAAGTAAGGGGCAATCAGCCCCAGCATTTT. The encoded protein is CASTREVRGNQPQHF.

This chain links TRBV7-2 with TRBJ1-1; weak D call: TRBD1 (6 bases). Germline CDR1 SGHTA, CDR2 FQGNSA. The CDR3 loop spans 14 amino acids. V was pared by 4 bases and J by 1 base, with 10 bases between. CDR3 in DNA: TGTGCCAGCAGCTCCGGGACAAGGAACACTGAAGCTTTCTTT. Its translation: CASSSGTRNTEAFF.

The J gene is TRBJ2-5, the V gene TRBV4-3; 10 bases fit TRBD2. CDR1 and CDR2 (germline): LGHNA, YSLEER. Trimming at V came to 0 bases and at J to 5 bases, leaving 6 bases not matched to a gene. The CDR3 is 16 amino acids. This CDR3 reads CASSQDLAGGRETQYF. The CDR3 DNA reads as TGCGCCAGCAGCCAAGATTTAGCGGGGGGAAGGGAGACCCAGTACTTC.

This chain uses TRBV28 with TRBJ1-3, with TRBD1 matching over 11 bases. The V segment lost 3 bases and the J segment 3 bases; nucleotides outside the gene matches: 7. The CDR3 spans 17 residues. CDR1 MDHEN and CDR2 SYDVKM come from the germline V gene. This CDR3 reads CASSLGTGGKFGNTIYF. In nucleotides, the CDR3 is TGTGCCAGCAGTTTGGGGACAGGGGGAAAGTTTGGAAACACCATATATTTT.

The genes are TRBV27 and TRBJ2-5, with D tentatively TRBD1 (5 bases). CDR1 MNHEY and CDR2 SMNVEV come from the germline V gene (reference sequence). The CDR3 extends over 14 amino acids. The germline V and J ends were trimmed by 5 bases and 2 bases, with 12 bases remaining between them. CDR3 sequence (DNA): TGTGCCAGCAGTAAACAGGAAACTCAAGAGACCCAGTACTTC. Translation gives CASSKQETQETQYF.

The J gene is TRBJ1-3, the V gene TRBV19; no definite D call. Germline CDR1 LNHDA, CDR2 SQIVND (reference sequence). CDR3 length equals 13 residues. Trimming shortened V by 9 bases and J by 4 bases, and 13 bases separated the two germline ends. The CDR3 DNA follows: TGTGCCAGCCGTCGAGTAGCCGGAAACACCATATATTTT. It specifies CASRRVAGNTIYF.

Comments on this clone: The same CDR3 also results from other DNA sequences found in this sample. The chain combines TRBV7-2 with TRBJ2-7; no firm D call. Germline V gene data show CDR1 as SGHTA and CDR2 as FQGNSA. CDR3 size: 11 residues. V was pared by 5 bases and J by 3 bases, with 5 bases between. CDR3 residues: CASSPGYEQYF. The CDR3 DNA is TGTGCCAGCAGCCCCGGCTACGAGCAGTACTTC.

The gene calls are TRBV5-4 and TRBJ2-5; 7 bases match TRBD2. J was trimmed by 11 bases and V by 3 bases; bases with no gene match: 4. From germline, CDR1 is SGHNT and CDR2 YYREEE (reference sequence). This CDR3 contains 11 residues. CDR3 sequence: CASSSAGEQYF. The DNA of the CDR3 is TGTGCCAGCAGCTCGGCGGGGGAGCAGTACTTC.

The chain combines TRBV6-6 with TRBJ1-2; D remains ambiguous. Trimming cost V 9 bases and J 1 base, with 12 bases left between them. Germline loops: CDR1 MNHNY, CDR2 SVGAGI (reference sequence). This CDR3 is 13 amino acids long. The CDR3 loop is CASYWEGNYGYTF. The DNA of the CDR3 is TGTGCCAGTTATTGGGAGGGTAACTATGGCTACACCTTC.

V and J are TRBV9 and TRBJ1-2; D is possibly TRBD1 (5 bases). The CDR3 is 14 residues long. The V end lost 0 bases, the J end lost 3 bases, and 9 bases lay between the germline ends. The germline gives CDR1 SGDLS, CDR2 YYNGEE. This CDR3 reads CASSVDRGHYGYTF. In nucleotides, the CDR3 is TGTGCCAGCAGCGTAGATAGGGGCCACTATGGCTACACCTTC. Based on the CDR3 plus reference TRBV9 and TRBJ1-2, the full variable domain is DSGVTQTPKHLITATGQRVTLRCSPRSGDLSVYWYQQSLDQGLQFLIQYYNGEERAKGNILERFSAQQFPDLHSELNLSSLELGDSALYFCASSVDRGHYGYTFGSGTRLTVV.

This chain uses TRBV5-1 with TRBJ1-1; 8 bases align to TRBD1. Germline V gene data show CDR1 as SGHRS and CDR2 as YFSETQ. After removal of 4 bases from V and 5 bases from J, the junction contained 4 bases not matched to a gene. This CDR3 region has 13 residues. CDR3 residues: CASSPRQGTEAFF. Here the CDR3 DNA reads TGCGCCAGCAGCCCACGACAGGGGACTGAAGCTTTCTTT.

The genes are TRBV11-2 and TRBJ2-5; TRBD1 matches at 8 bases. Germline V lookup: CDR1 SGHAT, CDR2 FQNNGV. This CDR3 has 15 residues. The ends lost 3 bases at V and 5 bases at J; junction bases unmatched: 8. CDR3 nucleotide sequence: TGTGCCAGCAGCTTGGTAGGACAGGGAAGGGAGACCCAGTACTTC. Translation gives CASSLVGQGRETQYF.

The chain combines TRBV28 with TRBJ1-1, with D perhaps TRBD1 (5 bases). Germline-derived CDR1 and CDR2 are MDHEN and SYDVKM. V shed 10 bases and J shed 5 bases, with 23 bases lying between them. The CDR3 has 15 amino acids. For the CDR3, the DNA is TGTGCCATCCTCCCCCTGGGGGACTCGGGAACTGAAGCTTTCTTT. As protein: CAILPLGDSGTEAFF.

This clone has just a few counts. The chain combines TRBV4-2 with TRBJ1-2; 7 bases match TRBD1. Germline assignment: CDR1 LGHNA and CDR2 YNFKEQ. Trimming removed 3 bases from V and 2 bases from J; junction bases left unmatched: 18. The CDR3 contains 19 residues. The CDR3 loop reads CASSHLGNRGGKGNYGYTF. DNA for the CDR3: TGTGCCAGCAGCCATTTGGGAAACAGGGGCGGTAAAGGAAACTATGGCTACACCTTC.